The 29 T cell receptor beta chains reported below all come from one sample, sequenced in a study of OX40 agonist ivuxolimab in advanced cancers. Some clones are missing from TCRdb's copy, which holds only in-frame ones; the method was immunoSEQ multiplex PCR. The sample includes 40,000 to 55,000 clones, around 92% seen only once; the top ten take roughly 15%. The sample in question was CD4+ or CD8+ T cells sorted from blood, obtained in a trial of the OX40 agonist ivuxolimab. These receptors were collected from an adult with an advanced solid tumor such as melanoma, head and neck, liver or kidney cancer.

This sequence joins TRBV4-1 and TRBJ1-1, with TRBD1 identical over 8 bases. Germline V gives CDR1 MGHRA, CDR2 YSYEKL. CDR3 length: 20 amino acids. With V trimmed by 1 base and J by 0 bases, 16 bases remained unmatched. CDR3 sequence: CASSQGQDRAVKFMNTEAFF. DNA for the CDR3: TGCGCCAGCAGCCAAGGACAGGACAGGGCGGTGAAATTTATGAACACTGAAGCTTTCTTT.

The chain is built from TRBV12-5 and TRBJ2-1, with 10 bases lining up with TRBD2. This CDR3 has 18 amino acids. The J segment lost 8 bases and the V segment lost 3 bases, leaving 16 bases of the junction unmatched. Germline CDR1 is LGHNT and CDR2 is FRNRAP. The CDR3 bases are TGTGCTAGTGGTTTCCTTCTGGGATACGAGCGGGAGGGGGATGAGCAGTTCTTC. Residues: CASGFLLGYEREGDEQFF.

The rearrangement joins TRBV29-1 to TRBJ2-7; 7 positions match TRBD1. The length of the CDR3 is 13 residues. The V and J ends lost 4 bases and 2 bases, in that order; junction bases with no gene match: 5. The germline CDR1 and CDR2 sequences are SQVTM and ANQGSEA. CDR3 nucleotide sequence: TGCAGCGTTGGAGCAGGGGGACCCTACGAGCAGTACTTC. This translates into CSVGAGGPYEQYF.

The chain is built from TRBV27 and TRBJ2-1; D possibly corresponds to TRBD2 (5 bases). With 5 bases removed from V and 6 bases from J, the gap between germline ends came to 20 bases. Germline-derived CDR1 and CDR2 are MNHEY and SMNVEV (reference sequence). The CDR3 loop spans 16 amino acids. The CDR3 loop reads CASSLVTTIWGNEQFF. CDR3 in DNA: TGTGCCAGCAGTCTGGTGACTACAATTTGGGGCAATGAGCAGTTCTTC.

This rearrangement joins TRBV6-6 to TRBJ2-2, with D unresolved. CDR1 is MNHNY and CDR2 is SVGAGI in the germline V gene (reference sequence). Deletions cut 3 bases from V and 7 bases from J, with 3 bases between. This CDR3 is built from 11 residues. The CDR3 nucleotides read TGTGCCAGCAGTTATGTCGGGGAGCTGTTTTTT. Residues: CASSYVGELFF.

The chain recombines TRBV7-3 with TRBJ2-5; D not resolved. The CDR3 sequence is 16 residues long. CDR1 and CDR2 from the germline V gene are SGHTA and FQGTGA. Trimming removed 1 base at V and 4 bases at J, with 16 bases between. CDR3 sequence (DNA): TGTGCCAGCAGCTTAAGCCAGGCTAGTTCCCCAGAGACCCAGTACTTC. Translation gives CASSLSQASSPETQYF.

This chain uses TRBV7-8 with TRBJ1-4; D unresolved. The length of the CDR3 is 15 residues. Looked up from germline, CDR1 is SGHVS and CDR2 is FQNEAQ. V lost 1 base and J lost 3, with 9 bases in between. The CDR3 sequence is CASSLDVGSNEKLFF. The CDR3, as DNA: TGTGCCAGCAGCTTAGATGTCGGCTCTAATGAAAAACTGTTTTTT.

The chain is built from TRBV30 and TRBJ2-2; 8 positions match TRBD1. Losses at the gene ends were 3 bases for V and 0 bases for J; bases not matched to a gene: 12. This CDR3 has 18 residues. The V gene's germline CDR1 is GTSNPN and CDR2 SVGIG (reference sequence). The CDR3 is CAWRGDGQGTPNTGELFF. The CDR3 coding sequence is TGTGCCTGGAGAGGGGATGGACAGGGAACTCCGAACACCGGGGAGCTGTTTTTT.

The CDR3 spells CASSLQGAYNEQFF. The CDR3 DNA sequence: TGTGCCAGCAGTTTGCAGGGGGCCTACAATGAGCAGTTCTTC. V is TRBV27 and J is TRBJ2-1, with 7 bases identical to TRBD1. The CDR3 sequence is 14 residues long. The J segment lost 2 bases and the V segment lost 3 bases, leaving 1 base of the junction unmatched. In germline, CDR1 is MNHEY, CDR2 SMNVEV (reference sequence).

The chain recombines TRBV25-1 with TRBJ2-1; perhaps TRBD2 as D (6 bases). The CDR3 contains 14 residues. Trimming cost V 5 bases and J 8 bases, with 16 bases left between them. Germline loops: CDR1 MGHDK, CDR2 SYGVNS. CDR3 sequence: CASSSRSRGDEQFF. CDR3 bases: TGTGCCAGCAGTTCTCGGTCCCGCGGGGATGAGCAGTTCTTC.

The count of this clone is one. The genes are TRBV5-1 and TRBJ1-6; D is ambiguous. This CDR3 comprises 15 residues. Between the trimmed V and J ends, which lost 4 bases and 6 bases, there was a span of 14 bases. Germline CDR1 SGHRS, CDR2 YFSETQ. CDR3 loop: CASSRPDMSNSPLHF. CDR3 DNA: TGCGCCAGCAGCCGACCAGACATGTCTAATTCACCCCTCCACTTT.

V gene TRBV5-1 combines with J gene TRBJ2-1; TRBD1 matches at 10 bases. The CDR3 contains 13 residues. Losses at the gene ends were 7 bases for V and 7 bases for J; bases not matched to a gene: 5. Germline CDR1 and CDR2: SGHRS and YFSETQ. The CDR3 loop reads CASQTGGNNEQFF. CDR3 coding DNA: TGCGCCAGCCAGACAGGGGGCAATAATGAGCAGTTCTTC.

This chain uses TRBV4-1 with TRBJ2-1; D is undetermined. V was pared by 1 base and J by 5 bases, with 9 bases between. The CDR3 has 14 residues. Per germline, CDR1 MGHRA and CDR2 YSYEKL. The CDR3 reads CASSQVNSHNEQFF. The DNA for the CDR3 is TGCGCCAGCAGCCAAGTTAATAGCCACAATGAGCAGTTCTTC.

The V call is TRBV30, the J call TRBJ2-1, with 11 bases matching TRBD2. Looked up from germline, CDR1 is GTSNPN and CDR2 is SVGIG (reference sequence). CDR3 length: 15 amino acids. The trim removed 2 bases at V and 6 bases at J, leaving 6 bases unmatched. For the CDR3, the DNA is TGTGCCTGGAGTCTTCTAGGACTAGCGGGCAATGAGCAGTTCTTC. Its protein is CAWSLLGLAGNEQFF.

This chain links TRBV27 with TRBJ1-1; no reliable D call. The CDR3 extends over 12 amino acids. Germline V gives CDR1 MNHEY, CDR2 SMNVEV (reference sequence). V lost 7 bases, J lost 4 bases, and 10 bases lay in between. The CDR3 loop reads CASKEGSTEAFF. The CDR3 DNA follows: TGTGCCAGCAAGGAGGGAAGCACTGAAGCTTTCTTT.

The count of this clone is one. The V and J genes are TRBV27 and TRBJ2-1; TRBD1 matches 8 bases. From germline, CDR1 is MNHEY and CDR2 SMNVEV (reference sequence). With V trimmed by 5 bases and J by 6 bases, 9 bases remained unmatched. The CDR3 loop spans 15 amino acids. CDR3 sequence (DNA): TGTGCCAGCAGTGCCGGGACAGGTTACTCCAATGAGCAGTTCTTC. Its translation: CASSAGTGYSNEQFF.

The J gene is TRBJ1-5, the V gene TRBV6-1; 8 bases align to TRBD1. J lost 7 bases, V lost 2 bases, and 4 bases had no gene match. The CDR3 is made up of 14 amino acids. CDR1 MNHNS and CDR2 SASEGT come from the germline V gene. The CDR3 nucleotides read TGTGCCAGCAGTGAAACAGGGGGTAACCAGCCCCAGCATTTT. Protein sequence: CASSETGGNQPQHF.

The chain links TRBV29-1 to TRBJ2-3, with TRBD1 as a possible D gene (6 bases). The germline V gene has CDR1 SQVTM and CDR2 ANQGSEA. V was cut by 3 bases and J by 4 bases, with 8 bases left in between. The CDR3 consists of 12 residues. CDR3 in amino acids: CSVDKGADTQYF. CDR3 sequence (DNA): TGCAGCGTTGATAAGGGGGCAGATACGCAGTATTTT.

This clone has only one observation. The rearrangement links TRBV21-1 to TRBJ2-5; the D call of TRBD2 is as the table states it, not checked on the DNA. TRBV21-1 is a known pseudogene. This CDR3 has 21 residues. As DNA, the CDR3 is TGTGCCAGCAGCAACGGAAACCCTAGCGGGAGGGCCGGGGGGAGCGTGGAGACCCAGTACTTC. This encodes CASSNGNPSGRAGGSVETQYF.

The gene calls are TRBV6-1 and TRBJ2-7, with 10 bases lining up with TRBD2. This CDR3 has 19 residues. V gave up 3 bases and J gave up 2 bases; unmatched junction bases: 16. Per germline, CDR1 MNHNS and CDR2 SASEGT. Here the CDR3 reads CASSDRGGNQGLAAYEQYF. CDR3 sequence (DNA): TGTGCCAGCAGTGACCGGGGGGGCAACCAAGGACTAGCGGCCTACGAGCAGTACTTC.

V gene TRBV13 combines with J gene TRBJ2-7, with unresolved D. Trimming pared 4 bases from V and 2 bases from J, leaving 12 bases between. Germline CDR1 and CDR2: PRHDT and FYEKMQ (reference sequence). The CDR3 extends over 14 amino acids. Here the CDR3 reads CASSYTAETYEQYF. The DNA for the CDR3 is TGTGCCAGCAGCTACACAGCTGAAACCTACGAGCAGTACTTC.

The chain couples TRBV6-1 to TRBJ2-2; D ambiguous. Looked up from germline, CDR1 is MNHNS and CDR2 is SASEGT. Trimming pared 8 bases from V and 5 bases from J, leaving 3 bases between. The CDR3 covers 10 residues. The CDR3 protein is CASSTGELFF. The CDR3 coding sequence is TGTGCCAGCTCTACCGGGGAGCTGTTTTTT.

This clone was observed a few times. The chain couples TRBV27 to TRBJ1-2; D remains ambiguous. With 0 bases removed from V and 0 bases from J, the gap between germline ends came to 8 bases. This CDR3 spans 15 amino acids. CDR1 and CDR2 (germline): MNHEY, SMNVEV (reference sequence). CDR3 protein: CASSLSGLANYGYTF. Here the CDR3 DNA reads TGTGCCAGCAGTTTATCGGGTTTAGCTAACTATGGCTACACCTTC.

Only one count was recorded for this clone. J is TRBJ1-5 and V is TRBV19, with TRBD1 identical over 8 bases. The CDR3 loop spans 15 amino acids. V lost 5 bases and J lost 1; bases outside the gene matches: 4. Looked up from germline, CDR1 is LNHDA and CDR2 is SQIVND (reference sequence). The CDR3 sequence: CASSWTGSSNQPQHF. DNA of the CDR3: TGTGCCAGTAGTTGGACAGGGTCGAGCAATCAGCCCCAGCATTTT.

This sequence joins TRBV5-4 and TRBJ2-5; the D is unclear. Deletions cut 5 bases from V and 4 bases from J, with 9 bases between. This CDR3 comprises 12 residues. Looked up from germline, CDR1 is SGHNT and CDR2 is YYREEE (reference sequence). CDR3 region: CASSWDAETQYF. The CDR3, as DNA: TGTGCCAGCAGTTGGGATGCAGAGACCCAGTACTTC.

The gene calls are TRBV27 and TRBJ2-2; D gene uncertain. The ends were cut back, 2 bases at V and 6 bases at J, with 4 bases in the middle. Per germline, CDR1 MNHEY and CDR2 SMNVEV (reference sequence). The CDR3 sequence is 12 residues long. The CDR3 is CASSLLPGELFF. In DNA form, the CDR3 reads TGTGCCAGCAGTTTACTTCCCGGGGAGCTGTTTTTT.

The V call is TRBV28, the J call TRBJ1-1, with a possible D match to TRBD1 (5 bases). Germline V gene lookup returns CDR1 MDHEN and CDR2 SYDVKM. V was cut by 3 bases and J by 4 bases, with 12 bases left in between. The CDR3 runs to 14 residues. CDR3 nucleotide sequence: TGTGCCAGCAGTTTGGAAGGGGAGGCCACTGAAGCTTTCTTT. It is translated as CASSLEGEATEAFF.

The chain has TRBV9 and TRBJ1-5, with D tentatively TRBD1 (5 bases). CDR1 and CDR2 from the germline V gene are SGDLS and YYNGEE. The CDR3 length is 13 residues. Trimming cost V 4 bases and J 7 bases, with 12 bases left between them. In DNA form, the CDR3 reads TGTGCCAGCAGCCGAGGTAGGGACCAGCCCCAGCATTTT. This encodes CASSRGRDQPQHF.

The J gene is TRBJ2-1, the V gene TRBV7-8; TRBD2 agrees at 10 bases. Trimming removed 0 bases from V and 3 bases from J; junction bases left unmatched: 2. The CDR3 consists of 16 residues. CDR1 is SGHVS, CDR2 FQNEAQ, per germline. Here the CDR3 DNA reads TGTGCCAGCAGCTTAGCGCTAGCGGGAGACTACAATGAGCAGTTCTTC. Its protein product is CASSLALAGDYNEQFF. Drawing the rest from reference TRBV7-8 and TRBJ2-1, the complete variable domain is GAGVSQSPRYKVAKRGQDVALRCDPISGHVSLFWYQQALGQGPEFLTYFQNEAQLDKSGLPSDRFFAERPEGSVSTLKIQRTQQEDSAVYLCASSLALAGDYNEQFFGPGTRLTVL.